Each of the 19 T cell receptor beta chains below was sequenced from the same sample in a study of blood T cell repertoires in COVID-19. The data were produced by immunoSEQ multiplex PCR, yet TCRdb's version contains in-frame clones alone and is incomplete. This sample carries over 60,000 clones, approximately 80% of them seen once, and the ten largest clones take about 30%. Material: peripheral blood. The receptors shown here come from a human donor in a cohort sampled during active COVID-19.

The V gene is TRBV7-6, the J gene TRBJ1-2, with 10 bases fitting TRBD1. Trimming removed 5 bases from V and 8 bases from J; junction bases left unmatched: 5. Germline CDR1 SGHVS, CDR2 FNYEAQ. The CDR3 sequence is 13 residues long. The CDR3 spells CASSRDRGGGYTF. In nucleotides, the CDR3 is TGTGCCAGCAGCAGGGACAGGGGCGGAGGCTACACCTTC.

The chain uses TRBV7-2 and TRBJ2-5, with TRBD1 as a possible D gene (5 bases). The germline V gene has CDR1 SGHTA and CDR2 FQGNSA. V lost 2 bases and J lost 5, with 6 bases in between. The CDR3 is made up of 12 amino acids. As DNA, the CDR3 is TGTGCCAGCAGCTTACACAGGGAGACCCAGTACTTC. It specifies CASSLHRETQYF.

CDR3 sequence: CASSLVGGSGVVIQYF. CDR3 in DNA: TGTGCCAGCAGCTTAGTTGGCGGCTCGGGAGTAGTCATTCAGTACTTC. This chain joins TRBV7-2 and TRBJ2-4; the D gene is possibly TRBD2 (6 bases). The CDR3 loop spans 16 amino acids. Germline lookup yields CDR1 SGHTA and CDR2 FQGNSA. V was trimmed by 1 base and J by 9 bases, leaving 19 bases between them.

This clone showed up just a few times. V usage is TRBV2 and J usage is TRBJ2-1, with 14 bases fitting TRBD2. The CDR3 has 15 amino acids. Germline CDR1 is SNHLY and CDR2 is FYNNEI. The junction had 6 bases not matched to a gene; V was cut back by 7 bases and J by 7 bases. The chain's CDR3 is CASKGTSGGRNEQFF. The CDR3 coding sequence is TGTGCCAGCAAGGGGACTAGCGGGGGCCGGAATGAGCAGTTCTTC.

The V gene is TRBV12-3 or TRBV12-4, the J gene TRBJ2-5; D may be TRBD1 (6 bases). This CDR3 is 13 amino acids long. With 6 bases removed from V and 5 bases from J, the gap between germline ends came to 13 bases. CDR3 in amino acids: CASSWTERETQYF. In nucleotides, the CDR3 is TGTGCCAGCAGCTGGACAGAGCGGGAGACCCAGTACTTC.

The rearrangement links TRBV19 to TRBJ2-2, with 9 bases fitting TRBD2. After removal of 8 bases from V and 1 base from J, the junction contained 8 bases not matched to a gene. CDR1 and CDR2 (germline): LNHDA, SQIVND (reference sequence). CDR3 length equals 16 residues. The CDR3 DNA follows: TGTGCCAGTTGTCTAGCGGGAACCTGGAACACCGGGGAGCTGTTTTTT. Translated: CASCLAGTWNTGELFF.

V gene TRBV28 combines with J gene TRBJ2-6, with TRBD1 identical over 11 bases. Germline trimming cut 6 bases from V and 0 bases from J; bases unmatched to any gene: 4. CDR1 is MDHEN and CDR2 is SYDVKM in the germline V gene. This CDR3 is built from 17 residues. The CDR3 region is CASSSDRGPSGANVLTF. The CDR3, as DNA: TGTGCCAGCAGCTCGGACAGGGGGCCCTCTGGGGCCAACGTCCTGACTTTC. The complete variable domain, with remaining parts taken from reference TRBV28 and TRBJ2-6, reads DVKVTQSSRYLVKRTGEKVFLECVQDMDHENMFWYRQDPGLGLRLIYFSYDVKMKEKGDIPEGYSVSREKKERFSLILESASTNQTSMYLCASSSDRGPSGANVLTFGAGSRLTVL.

Details on this clone: The junction and the germline gene differ at one end; a read error may be behind it. V usage is TRBV7-7 and J usage is TRBJ2-7, with D uncertain. This CDR3 contains 14 residues. Germline V gene sequence: CDR1 SSHAT, CDR2 FNYEAQ (reference sequence). CDR3 nucleotides: TGTGCTAGCAGCCCCTCCCCCGGAGCCTACGAGCAGTACTTC. Its protein is CASSPSPGAYEQYF. Filled out from reference TRBV7-7 and TRBJ2-7, the complete variable domain reads GAGVSQSPRYKVTKRGQDVTLRCDPISSHATLYWYQQALGQGPEFLTYFNYEAQPDKSGLPSDRFSAERPEGSISTLTIQRTEQRDSAMYRCASSPSPGAYEQYFGPGTRLTVT.

This clone was picked up a small number of times. The CDR3: CASSWGQAKNTIYF. The CDR3 DNA sequence: TGTGCCAGCAGCTGGGGACAGGCGAAAAACACCATATATTTT. This chain joins TRBV5-5 and TRBJ1-3; 8 bases are a match to TRBD1. Germline lookup yields CDR1 SGHKS and CDR2 YYEKEE (reference sequence). The CDR3 has 14 amino acids. Unmatched junction bases numbered 5, after V lost 3 bases and J lost 6 bases.

The chain links TRBV14 to TRBJ2-5, with TRBD2 as a possible D gene (6 bases). The V gene lost 4 bases and the J gene lost 1 base, with 10 bases spanning the gap. This CDR3 contains 14 residues. Germline V gene sequence: CDR1 SGHDN, CDR2 FVKESK. In DNA, the CDR3 is TGTGCCAGCAGCCTGGGGGGATTCCAAGAGACCCAGTACTTC. It is translated as CASSLGGFQETQYF.

The chain couples TRBV3-1 (or the pseudogene TRBV3-2) to TRBJ2-6; perhaps TRBD1 as D (5 bases). The CDR3 has 14 amino acids. Germline lookup yields CDR1 LGHDT and CDR2 YNNKEL (reference sequence). V lost 8 bases to trimming and J lost 3 bases, with 11 bases between them. CDR3 in DNA: TGTGCCAGCGAAAAAGGGGTTGGGGCCAACGTCCTGACTTTC. It encodes CASEKGVGANVLTF.

V and J are TRBV5-1 and TRBJ2-7; TRBD1 is a possible D gene (6 bases). The V end was cut by 1 base, the J end by 2 bases, with 25 bases between. The CDR3 sequence is 19 residues long. Germline values: CDR1 SGHRS, CDR2 YFSETQ. The CDR3, as DNA: TGCGCCAGCAGCTTGAAGAGGGGTCGGGCAGGGGATCCCCCCTACGAGCAGTACTTC. Its protein is CASSLKRGRAGDPPYEQYF.

This clone has just one count. The chain recombines TRBV19 with TRBJ1-5, with TRBD1 identical over 9 bases. Germline V gene data show CDR1 as LNHDA and CDR2 as SQIVND (reference sequence). This CDR3 spans 15 amino acids. V was clipped by 5 bases and J by 7 bases; unmatched bases: 9. The CDR3 DNA follows: TGTGCCAGTAGTTTCAGGACAGGGGAGTACCAGCCCCAGCATTTT. Its protein is CASSFRTGEYQPQHF.

V and J are TRBV5-1 and TRBJ1-1, with TRBD1 matching over 7 bases. CDR3 size: 13 residues. V lost 3 bases to trimming and J lost 3 bases; unmatched junction nucleotides: 2. From germline, CDR1 is SGHRS and CDR2 YFSETQ. The CDR3 sequence: CASSSTGDTEAFF. The CDR3 DNA reads as TGCGCCAGCAGCTCAACAGGGGACACTGAAGCTTTCTTT.

The gene calls are TRBV2 and TRBJ1-2; TRBD1 matches 8 bases. The ends lost 4 bases at V and 4 bases at J; junction bases unmatched: 8. The CDR3 consists of 15 residues. Germline lookup yields CDR1 SNHLY and CDR2 FYNNEI. CDR3 sequence: CASSVGGQGGYGYTF. The DNA of the CDR3 is TGTGCCAGCAGTGTAGGAGGACAGGGAGGCTATGGCTACACCTTC.

The chain carries TRBV6-6 and TRBJ1-1; the D is unclear. CDR1 and CDR2 from the germline V gene are MNHNY and SVGAGI (reference sequence). V lost 0 bases to trimming and J lost 4 bases, with 12 bases between them. The CDR3 has 15 amino acids. CDR3 DNA: TGTGCCAGCAGTTACTCGCAGGCCCGGTCCACTGAAGCTTTCTTT. It specifies CASSYSQARSTEAFF.

The V and J genes are TRBV18 and TRBJ1-1, with D possibly matching TRBD1 (6 bases). The V gene lost 4 bases and the J gene lost 1 base, with 10 bases spanning the gap. The CDR3 runs to 14 residues. Germline CDR1 KGHSH, CDR2 LQKENI. Here the CDR3 reads CASSRLDRNTEAFF. The CDR3 DNA follows: TGTGCCAGCTCACGTCTGGACAGGAACACTGAAGCTTTCTTT. Complete variable domain (other parts from reference TRBV18 and TRBJ1-1): NAGVMQNPRHLVRRRGQEARLRCSPMKGHSHVYWYRQLPEEGLKFMVYLQKENIIDESGMPKERFSAEFPKEGPSILRIQQVVRGDSAAYFCASSRLDRNTEAFFGQGTRLTVV.

The CDR3 DNA follows: TGTGCCACCTGCCCGAACGGGAACAGCGAGCAGTACTTC. Its translation: CATCPNGNSEQYF. The V gene is TRBV10-3, the J gene TRBJ2-7; D may be TRBD2 (5 bases). This CDR3 has 13 amino acids. CDR1 is ENHRY, CDR2 SYGVKD, per germline. Trimming pared 10 bases from V and 6 bases from J, leaving 19 bases between.

V and J are TRBV20-1 and TRBJ2-3; D is uncertain. This CDR3 contains 13 residues. From germline, CDR1 is DFQATT and CDR2 SNEGSKA (reference sequence). Trimming cost V 3 bases and J 9 bases, with 16 bases left between them. CDR3 sequence (DNA): TGCAGTGCTAGTCGTCTTTCGGGTGGAACGCAGTATTTT. Translating it yields CSASRLSGGTQYF.